The rows below give T cell receptor beta chains drawn from one sample of a study of shared clonotypes between healthy human individuals. TCRdb's table, derived via immunoSEQ multiplex PCR, lists solely in-frame clones and lacks some. The repertoire holds about a million clones, with 77% as singletons. The sample comprised memory CD4+ T cells from PBMCs. Receptor source: a man younger than 35 in good health. Some clones in this sample may be carry-over from other donors' samples. Both conserved end residues are part of each CDR3. The D gene is left open where the match is weak. Clone sizes are given selectively: once, few, many, or a class where the clone is expanded.

.,.,TRBJ2-7,TRBV10-3,TGTGCCATCAGGGACTCAGCACCCAGCTACGAGCAGTACTTC,CAIRDSAPSYEQYF
TRBD2,.,TRBJ2-3,TRBV27,TGTGCCAGCAGTTTATCACTAGCGGGGTTCCAATGGTATTTT,CASSLSLAGFQWYF
.,few,TRBJ2-1,TRBV5-1,TGCGCCAGCAGCTTGGGATCGGCTTACAATGAGCAGTTCTTC,CASSLGSAYNEQFF
.,once,TRBJ2-5,TRBV7-9,TGTGCCAGCAGCTTCAATGTAGAGACCCAGTACTTC,CASSFNVETQYF
.,few,TRBJ2-1,TRBV11-2,TGTGCCAGCAGCTTAATGGGCAGCGGGCTTTACAATGAGCAGTTCTTC,CASSLMGSGLYNEQFF
TRBD1,.,TRBJ1-2,TRBV28,TGTGCCAGCAGTTTCCTAGGGGGCAACTATGGCTACACCTTC,CASSFLGGNYGYTF
.,once,TRBJ2-5,TRBV9,TGTGCCAGCAGCGTAGCGGAGGGATGGCATGGGGGGCAAGAGACCCAGTACTTC,CASSVAEGWHGGQETQYF
.,many,TRBJ1-6,TRBV28,TGTGCCAGCAGTTCATCAAGCTCCTATAATTCACCCCTCCACTTT,CASSSSSSYNSPLHF
.,.,TRBJ2-1,TRBV6-1,TGTGCCAGCAGGCCCCGGACCAACTCCTACAATGAGCAGTTCTTC,CASRPRTNSYNEQFF
.,.,TRBJ1-1,TRBV7-8,TGTGCCAGCAGCCCCATTGGGCCCGCGGACGGAGAAGCTTTCTTT,CASSPIGPADGEAFF
.,.,TRBJ1-2,TRBV6-5,TGTGCCAGCAGTTACATTCGGGGAGATGGCTACACCTTC,CASSYIRGDGYTF
.,.,TRBJ1-1,TRBV5-1,TGCGCCAGCAGCTCGGGAGGAGATATAGTAGCTTTCTTT,CASSSGGDIVAFF
TRBD2,.,TRBJ2-7,TRBV6-5,TGTGCCAGCGGGTTGACTAGCGGCTACGAGCAGTACTTC,CASGLTSGYEQYF
TRBD2,.,TRBJ2-2,TRBV4-2,TGTGCCAGCAGCCAAGATTTTAGCGGGAGAGTAGGCGGGGAGCTGTTTTTT,CASSQDFSGRVGGELFF
.,.,TRBJ2-7,TRBV5-1,TGCGCCAGCAGCTTAGCGGGCAAAGCCTACGAGCAGTACTTC,CASSLAGKAYEQYF
TRBD2,.,TRBJ2-1,TRBV7-2,TGTGCCAGCAGCTTTTGGCTAGCGGGAGGGGCTGAGCAGTTCTTC,CASSFWLAGGAEQFF
TRBD2,.,TRBJ2-1,TRBV14,TGTGCCAGCAGCCAAGACCTAGCGGGAGGGGGGAAGGAGCAGTTCTTC,CASSQDLAGGGKEQFF
.,.,TRBJ1-5,TRBV30,TGTGCCTGGAGTAGGGTTTTGGGGGGCCAGCCCCAGCATTTT,CAWSRVLGGQPQHF
TRBD1,few,TRBJ1-2,TRBV28,TGTGCCAGCAGCGAAAGCGGGACAGGGTGGGGTAGCACCTTC,CASSESGTGWGSTF
.,.,TRBJ2-1,TRBV18,TGTGCCAGCTCATCGGTTGGGGAAAATGAGCAGTTCTTC,CASSSVGENEQFF
.,.,TRBJ1-1,TRBV7-3,TGTGCCAGCAGCTTGGGGGTTCGCACTGAAGCTTTCTTT,CASSLGVRTEAFF
.,.,TRBJ1-4,TRBV19,TGTGCCAGTACTACTTCCGGGATGGCTAATGAAAAACTGTTTTTT,CASTTSGMANEKLFF
TRBD1,few,TRBJ1-5,TRBV11-3,TGTGCCGGCTTGGGGACAGTAGGGGATCAGCCCCAGCATTTT,CAGLGTVGDQPQHF
.,.,TRBJ2-7,TRBV5-1,TGCGCCAGCAGCTTGGGTTTCGGCTCCCCTGACGAGCAGTACTTC,CASSLGFGSPDEQYF
TRBD1,many,TRBJ1-1,TRBV27,TGTGCCAGCAGTTTATCTGAGGACAGGGAGACTGAAGCTTTCTTT,CASSLSEDRETEAFF
TRBD1,.,TRBJ2-4,TRBV10-3,TGTGCCATCAGTCGACAGGGGAACATTCAGTACTTC,CAISRQGNIQYF
.,few,TRBJ1-2,TRBV7-9,TGTGCCAGCAGCCTAGGCGGGGAGTACTATGGCTACACCTTC,CASSLGGEYYGYTF
TRBD2,.,TRBJ2-7,TRBV28,TGCGCCAGCAGTTTAGGATCGACTAGCCGCGAGCAGTACTTC,CASSLGSTSREQYF
.,.,TRBJ2-5,TRBV4-3,TGCGCCAGCAGCCATAAGATCGCAGGAGTGGGCGGCAGAGAGACCCAGTACTTC,CASSHKIAGVGGRETQYF
.,.,TRBJ1-2,TRBV28,TGTGCGGGCCGGAGTATCTATGGCTACACCTTC,CAGRSIYGYTF
.,once,TRBJ2-2,TRBV4-1,TGCGCCAGCAGCCAAGATGGCCTTGGGAACACCGGGGAGCTGTTTTTT,CASSQDGLGNTGELFF
.,.,TRBJ2-1,TRBV11-2,TGTGCCAGCAGAGCCGTAGGGAGATCCTACAATGAGCAGTTCTTC,CASRAVGRSYNEQFF
TRBD1,.,TRBJ1-3,TRBV11-3,TGTGCCAGCAGCCTTAACACAGGGGAGGCTGGAAACACCATATATTTT,CASSLNTGEAGNTIYF
TRBD1,.,TRBJ1-5,TRBV28,TGTGCCAGCAGTTTGGGACAGGGTGTGGGTCAGCCCCAGCATTTT,CASSLGQGVGQPQHF
.,.,TRBJ2-6,TRBV11-2,TGTGCCAGCAGCTTAGGGCTCAGGGTAACTGGGGCCAACGTCCTGACTTTC,CASSLGLRVTGANVLTF
TRBD2,.,TRBJ2-2,TRBV10-3,TGTGCCATCAGTTACTTACTAGCGGGAGTTTCCGGGGAGCTGTTTTTT,CAISYLLAGVSGELFF
TRBD2,.,TRBJ2-1,TRBV11-2,TGTGCCAGCCGACTAGCGGGAGGTTACAATGAGCAGTTCTTC,CASRLAGGYNEQFF
.,.,TRBJ2-7,TRBV15,TGTGCCACCAGCAGAGATACGGGCTACGAGCAGTACTTC,CATSRDTGYEQYF
.,few,TRBJ1-3,TRBV5-1,TGCGCCAGCAGCCTGCAGACAAACTCTGGAAACACCATATATTTT,CASSLQTNSGNTIYF
TRBD1,.,TRBJ2-7,TRBV25-1,TGTGCCAGCAGGAACCCGGGACAGGGGAACGAGCAGTACTTC,CASRNPGQGNEQYF
.,.,TRBJ2-7,TRBV28,TGTGCCAGCAGTTTGCAGAGGGAGCAGTACTTC,CASSLQREQYF
TRBD1,.,TRBJ1-2,TRBV9,TGTGCCAGCAGCGTAGTTTCTGGGACAGGCTATGGCTACACCTTC,CASSVVSGTGYGYTF
.,.,TRBJ1-1,TRBV7-9,TGTGCCAGCAGCTTCCTCCGGAACACTGAAGCTTTCTTT,CASSFLRNTEAFF
.,.,TRBJ2-3,TRBV30,TGTGCCTGGAGTGGAAGGACAGATTTATGGGAAGATACGCAGTATTTT,CAWSGRTDLWEDTQYF
TRBD2,.,TRBJ2-7,TRBV28,TGTGCCAGCACCTCGGGGGGAGCGCGGTCCTACGAGCAGTACTTC,CASTSGGARSYEQYF
.,once,TRBJ2-7,TRBV11-1,TGTGCCAGCAGCGTTTACACGGGGGAGCAGTACTTC,CASSVYTGEQYF
.,.,TRBJ1-3,TRBV11-2,TGTGCCAGCAGCTTTTTAAACGGGGGCTACTCTGGAAACACCATATATTTT,CASSFLNGGYSGNTIYF
TRBD2,.,TRBJ2-4,TRBV6-6,TGTGCCAGCCCTCTAGCGGGAGGGCCTGCCAAAAACATTCAGTACTTC,CASPLAGGPAKNIQYF
.,.,TRBJ1-5,TRBV7-9,TGTGCCAGCAGCTTAGCGACAGGTTATAGCAATCAGCCCCAGCATTTT,CASSLATGYSNQPQHF